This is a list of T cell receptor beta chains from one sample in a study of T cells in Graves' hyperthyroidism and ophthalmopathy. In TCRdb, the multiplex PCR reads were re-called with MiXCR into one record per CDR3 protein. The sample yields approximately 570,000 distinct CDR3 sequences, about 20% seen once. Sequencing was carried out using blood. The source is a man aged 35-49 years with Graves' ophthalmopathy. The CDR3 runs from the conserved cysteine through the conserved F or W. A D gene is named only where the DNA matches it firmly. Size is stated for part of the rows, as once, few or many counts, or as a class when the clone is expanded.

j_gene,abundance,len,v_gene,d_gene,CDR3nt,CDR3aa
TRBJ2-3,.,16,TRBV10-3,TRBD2,TGTGCCATCAGTGACTACGGGGGGAGCGGGAAAGATACGCAGTATTTT,CAISDYGGSGKDTQYF
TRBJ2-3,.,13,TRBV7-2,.,TGTGCCAGCAGCCCCCCCCGGATCGGGACGCAGTATTTT,CASSPPRIGTQYF
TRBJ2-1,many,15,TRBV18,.,TGTGCCAGCTCACTAGCGCAGGGGATGTACAATGAGCAGTTCTTC,CASSLAQGMYNEQFF
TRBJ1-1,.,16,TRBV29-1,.,TGCAGCGTTGTAGAGGAGGGCAGGCCCCGAACGCGTGAAGCTTTCTTT,CSVVEEGRPRTREAFF
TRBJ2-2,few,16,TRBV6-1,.,TGTGCCAGCAGTGACACCAGACAGGTCCGGACCGGGGAGCTGTTTTTT,CASSDTRQVRTGELFF
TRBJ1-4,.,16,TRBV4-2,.,TGTGCCAGCAGCCAAGAAGGTACGGGGGGGGCTGAAAAACTGTTTTTT,CASSQEGTGGAEKLFF
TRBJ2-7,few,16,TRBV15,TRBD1,TGTGCCACCAGCAGAGATAAGTCGGGACAGATCTACGAGCAGTACTTC,CATSRDKSGQIYEQYF
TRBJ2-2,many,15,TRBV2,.,TGTGCCAGCAGGCGCGACAGGTCAAACACCGGGGAGCTGTTTTTT,CASRRDRSNTGELFF
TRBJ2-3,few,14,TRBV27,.,TGTGCCAGCTCCCGAGGGGCATCCACAGATACGCAGTATTTT,CASSRGASTDTQYF
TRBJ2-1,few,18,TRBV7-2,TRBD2,TGTGCCAGCAGCTTATTCGGGGGGACGCTTAGCTCCTACAATGAGCAGTTCTTC,CASSLFGGTLSSYNEQFF
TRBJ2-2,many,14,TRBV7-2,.,TGTGCCAGCAGCGGGAGTTATGAGCACGGGGAGCTGTTTTTT,CASSGSYEHGELFF
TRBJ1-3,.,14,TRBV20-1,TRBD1,TGCAGTGCTACAGGGGGCGCATCGGGAAACACCATATATTTT,CSATGGASGNTIYF
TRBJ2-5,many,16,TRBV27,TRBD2,TGTGCCAGCAGTCCTTTACTAGCGGGGGACCAAGAGACCCAGTACTTC,CASSPLLAGDQETQYF
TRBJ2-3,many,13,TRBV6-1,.,TGTGCCAGCAGTGGCGGGGCCCCAGATACGCAGTATTTT,CASSGGAPDTQYF